This T cell receptor beta chain stems from a study of blood T cell repertoires in COVID-19. Trimming took 5 bases from V and 6 from J, leaving 14 bases between them. The CDR3 is made up of 13 amino acids. As originally analysed: Using reference gene primer amplification, nucleated cell counts were estimated. Assay used: immunoSEQ multiplex PCR; TCRdb lists only in-frame clones, some missing. V and J calls plus clone size are reproduced from that table; the DNA served to infer D and trimming. The profile shows a few hundred thousand clones, roughly 90% of them singletons. The TCR was taken from a woman aged 30 to 39 with active or convalescent COVID-19. The sequencing sample was made of peripheral blood. The chain is built from TRBV12-3 or TRBV12-4 and TRBJ2-7; D not certain. The CDR3 nucleotides read TGTGCCAGCAGTCCCCAGACCGGGTCCGAGCAGTACTTC. Translation: CASSPQTGSEQYF.